Presented here are 3 T cell receptor beta chains from one specimen sequenced in a study of T cells in women clearing cervical HPV infection. TCRdb keeps only in-frame clones here, not all; method: immunoSEQ multiplex PCR. The specimen's table records roughly 45,000 clones. The sample taken for sequencing was blood buffy coat. These receptor sequences come from a woman aged 18 to 75 with a cervical HPV16 infection that either progressed to CIN3+ or cleared (not recorded which).

Note on this clone: The CDR3 end is not reached by the read, which stops 3 residues before it; the germline J gene fills it in. This chain links TRBV2 with TRBJ1-2, with a tentative D call TRBD1 (5 bases). Looked up from germline, CDR1 is SNHLY and CDR2 is FYNNEI. The CDR3 length is 11 residues. The CDR3 sequence: CASSAEGGYTF. The covered CDR3 bases are TGTGCCAGCAGTGCAGAGGGGGGC. Full variable domain (rest looked up from reference TRBV2 and TRBJ1-2): EPEVTQTPSHQVTQMGQEVILRCVPISNHLYFYWYRQILGQKVEFLVSFYNNEISEKSEIFDDQFSVERPDGSNFTLKIRSTKLEDSAMYFCASSAEGGYTFGSGTRLTVV.

Comment on this clone: The read terminates 3 residues ahead of where the CDR3 ends, so the germline J gene completes it. The chain links TRBV6-4 to TRBJ2-3; a possible D gene is TRBD2 (6 bases). Germline CDR1 reads MRHNA; CDR2 reads SNTAGT. The V end lost 2 bases, the J end lost 0 bases, and 6 bases lay between the germline ends. The CDR3 is made up of 14 amino acids. The CDR3 region is CASSDGTSTDTQYF. Incomplete CDR3 DNA: TGTGCCAGCAGTGACGGGACTAGCACAGATACG.

With respect to this clone: An end of the junction differs from the germline gene, which may be a read error. The CDR3 end falls 3 residues outside the read, so it is completed with the germline J gene. The chain combines TRBV5-1 with TRBJ2-3; 7 bases match TRBD1. From germline, CDR1 is SGHRS and CDR2 YFSETQ. The CDR3 is made up of 15 amino acids. The sequenced part of the CDR3 DNA is TGCGCCAGCAGCGCCTTTGACAGGGACGCAGAGACG. Residues: CASSAFDRDAET. The entire CDR3 reads CASSAFDRDAETQYF.